The TCR beta chain described here comes from a study of blood T cell repertoires in COVID-19. Study context: Samples came from the United States, Italy and Spain, spanning acute and convalescent COVID-19. T cells, B-cell-depleted T cells, or PBMCs supplied cDNA or gDNA.

V lost 2 bases, J lost 3 bases, and 2 bases stayed unmatched. Germline CDR1 is SQVTM and CDR2 is ANQGSEA. This CDR3 spans 13 amino acids. Authors' data handling: It was from reference gene primer amplification that nucleated cell counts were estimated. This table comes from immunoSEQ multiplex PCR, and its TCRdb copy is limited to in-frame clones, with some not included. The V and J calls and the clone size are those of that table, but D and trimming were determined from the DNA. The sample shows 95,000 to 150,000 clones, 55% to 75% of them seen only once. The sequence derives from a woman aged 70 to 79 with acute or convalescent COVID-19. Material: peripheral blood. The chain combines TRBV29-1 with TRBJ2-7, with 9 bases fitting TRBD2. The CDR3 DNA follows: TGCAGCGTTGAACTAGCGGGGTTCTACGAGCAGTACTTC. Its translation is CSVELAGFYEQYF.